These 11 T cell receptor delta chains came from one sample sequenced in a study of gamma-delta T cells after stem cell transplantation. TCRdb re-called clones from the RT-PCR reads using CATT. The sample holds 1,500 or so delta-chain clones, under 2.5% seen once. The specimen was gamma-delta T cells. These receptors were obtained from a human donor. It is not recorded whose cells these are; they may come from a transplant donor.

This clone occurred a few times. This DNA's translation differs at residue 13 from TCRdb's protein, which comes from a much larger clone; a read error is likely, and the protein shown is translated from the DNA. The chain's CDR3 is CACDVLLGDTQDADKLIF. The CDR3 bases are TGTGCCTGTGACGTTTTACTGGGGGATACGCAGGACGCCGATAAACTCATCTTT. The V gene is TRDV2, the J gene TRDJ1; TRDD3 aligns across 13 bases. The germline CDR1 and CDR2 sequences are GEAIGNYY and EKD. The CDR3 sequence is 18 residues long. Trimming cost V 3 bases and J 3 bases; bases outside gene matches: 12.

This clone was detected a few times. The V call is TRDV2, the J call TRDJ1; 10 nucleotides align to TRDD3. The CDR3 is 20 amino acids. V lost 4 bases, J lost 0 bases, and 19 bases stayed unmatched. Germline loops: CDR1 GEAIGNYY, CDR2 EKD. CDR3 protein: CACDPVRMGDTTLYTDKLIF. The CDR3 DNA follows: TGTGCCTGTGATCCGGTTAGAATGGGGGATACCACACTGTACACCGATAAACTCATCTTT.

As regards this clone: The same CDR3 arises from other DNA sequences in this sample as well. In DNA, the CDR3 is TGTGCCTGTGACACGCTGGGGGATACGTATACCGATAAACTCATCTTT. Its translation is CACDTLGDTYTDKLIF. The chain uses TRDV2 and TRDJ1, with 12 bases fitting TRDD3. The junction had 4 bases not matched to a gene; V was cut back by 1 base and J by 2 bases. Germline V gives CDR1 GEAIGNYY, CDR2 EKD. The CDR3 is 16 amino acids.

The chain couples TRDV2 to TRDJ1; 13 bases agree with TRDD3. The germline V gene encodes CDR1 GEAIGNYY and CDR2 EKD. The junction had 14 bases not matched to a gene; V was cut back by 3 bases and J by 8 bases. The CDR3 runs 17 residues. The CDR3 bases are TGTGCCTGTGACTCCGTACTGGGGGATACGGAACCGTTGAAACTCATCTTT. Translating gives CACDSVLGDTEPLKLIF.

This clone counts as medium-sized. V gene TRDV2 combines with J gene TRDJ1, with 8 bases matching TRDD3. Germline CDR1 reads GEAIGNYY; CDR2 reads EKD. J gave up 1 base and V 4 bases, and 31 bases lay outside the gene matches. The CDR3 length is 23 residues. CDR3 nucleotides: TGTGCCTGTGAGGCGGTGGATTTTACTATCCGGGGGATAAGGGAAGGAACCACCGATAAACTCATCTTT. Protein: CACEAVDFTIRGIREGTTDKLIF.

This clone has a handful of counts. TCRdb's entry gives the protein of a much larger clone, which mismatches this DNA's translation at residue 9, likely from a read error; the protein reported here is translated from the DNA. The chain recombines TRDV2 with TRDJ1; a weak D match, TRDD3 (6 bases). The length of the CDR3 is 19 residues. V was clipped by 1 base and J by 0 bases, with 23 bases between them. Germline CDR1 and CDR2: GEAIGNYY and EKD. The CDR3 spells CACDTLMGGAHSHTDKLIF. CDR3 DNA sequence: TGTGCCTGTGACACGTTGATGGGGGGTGCACACTCCCACACCGATAAACTCATCTTT.

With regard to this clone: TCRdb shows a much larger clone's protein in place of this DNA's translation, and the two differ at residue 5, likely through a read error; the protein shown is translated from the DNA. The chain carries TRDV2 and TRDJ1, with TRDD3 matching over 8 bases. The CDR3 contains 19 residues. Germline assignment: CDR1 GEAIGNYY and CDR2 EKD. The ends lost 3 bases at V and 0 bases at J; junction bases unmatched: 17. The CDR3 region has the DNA TGTGCCTGTGACGCCGTACTTGCTGGGGGACCCCCTAACACCGATAAACTCATCTTT. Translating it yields CACDAVLAGGPPNTDKLIF.

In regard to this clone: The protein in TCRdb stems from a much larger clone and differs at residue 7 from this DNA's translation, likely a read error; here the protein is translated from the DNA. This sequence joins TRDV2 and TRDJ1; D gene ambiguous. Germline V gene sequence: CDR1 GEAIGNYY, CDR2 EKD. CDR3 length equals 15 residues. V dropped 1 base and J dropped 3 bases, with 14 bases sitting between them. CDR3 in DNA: TGTGCCTGTGACACGGTACGAGACTCCTCCGATAAACTCATCTTT. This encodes CACDTVRDSSDKLIF.

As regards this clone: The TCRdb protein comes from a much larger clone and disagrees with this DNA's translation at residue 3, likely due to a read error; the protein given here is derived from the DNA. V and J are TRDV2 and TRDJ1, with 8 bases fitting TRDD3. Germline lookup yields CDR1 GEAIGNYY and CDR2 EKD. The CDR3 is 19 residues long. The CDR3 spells CASDVVMEGYAGGGDKLIF. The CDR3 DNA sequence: TGTGCCAGTGACGTGGTTATGGAGGGATACGCAGGCGGAGGCGATAAACTCATCTTT.

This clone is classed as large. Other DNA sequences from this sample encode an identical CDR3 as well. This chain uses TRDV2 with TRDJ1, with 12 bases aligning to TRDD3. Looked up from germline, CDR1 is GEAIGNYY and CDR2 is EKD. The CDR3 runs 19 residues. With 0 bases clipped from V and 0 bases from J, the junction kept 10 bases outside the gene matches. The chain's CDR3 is CACDTVAGGYGPYTDKLIF. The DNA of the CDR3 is TGTGCCTGTGACACCGTGGCTGGGGGATACGGCCCATACACCGATAAACTCATCTTT.

The chain's CDR3 is CACDTVLGDTEPLKLIF. CDR3 coding DNA: TGTGCCTGTGACACCGTTCTGGGGGATACGGAACCGTTGAAACTCATCTTT. The genes are TRDV2 and TRDJ1; 12 nucleotides agree with TRDD3. Trimming cost V 0 bases and J 8 bases; bases outside gene matches: 12. Germline V gene data show CDR1 as GEAIGNYY and CDR2 as EKD. This CDR3 has 17 residues.